These T cell receptor beta chains were read from a single sample in a study of OX40 agonist ivuxolimab in advanced cancers. Data came from immunoSEQ multiplex PCR; TCRdb stores just in-frame clones and leaves some out. Of tens of thousands of clones in the sample, 87% were seen once. The specimen comprised CD4+ or CD8+ T cells sorted from blood, sampled in a trial of the OX40 agonist ivuxolimab. Receptors originate from an adult with an advanced solid tumor such as melanoma, head and neck, liver or kidney cancer. Both conserved end residues are part of each CDR3. D genes are given only for firm matches. Clone size is shown for a subset of rows, as once, few, many or a class of expanded clone.

CDR3nt	CDR3aa	d_gene	v_gene	j_gene	abundance
TGTGCCAGTAGTATCCGGACTAGCGGGAGACAGAGAGAGACCCAGTACTTC	CASSIRTSGRQRETQYF	TRBD2	TRBV19	TRBJ2-5	NA
TGTGCCAGCAGCCGGGGGTACACCGGGGAGCTGTTTTTT	CASSRGYTGELFF	NA	TRBV6-5	TRBJ2-2	NA
TGTGCCAGCAGCACCTTAGCGGGAGGACAAGAGACCCAGTACTTC	CASSTLAGGQETQYF	TRBD2	TRBV7-2	TRBJ2-5	once
TGTGCCAGCAGCTCTTCGGCGGAAGAGACCCAGTACTTC	CASSSSAEETQYF	NA	TRBV7-9	TRBJ2-5	once
TGTGCCAGCAGCTTAAAATGGGGACAGGTGAACACTGAAGCTTTCTTT	CASSLKWGQVNTEAFF	TRBD1	TRBV11-2	TRBJ1-1	NA
TGCGCCAGCAGTGAGGGTGGCGGTGATACGCAGTATTTT	CASSEGGGDTQYF	NA	TRBV10-1	TRBJ2-3	NA
TGTGCCAGCAGCATCGGGATTCAAGAGACCCAGTACTTC	CASSIGIQETQYF	NA	TRBV5-4	TRBJ2-5	NA
TGCGCCAGCAGTGAGTCGGGATTGGTCAACTCTTTGGAACTAGACAACACAGATACGCAGTATTTT	CASSESGLVNSLELDNTDTQYF	NA	TRBV10-1	TRBJ2-3	NA
TGTGCCAGCAGTTTCGTCCAGGGGGCCGTCTCTGGGGCCAACGTCCTGACTTTC	CASSFVQGAVSGANVLTF	TRBD1	TRBV28	TRBJ2-6	NA
TGCGCCAGCAGCACTCAGAGGGGGGATTCACCCCTCCACTTT	CASSTQRGDSPLHF	NA	TRBV4-1	TRBJ1-6	NA
TGTGCCAGCAGCGTAGCTACGGGGCCCTTGGGGACAGATACGCAGTATTTT	CASSVATGPLGTDTQYF	NA	TRBV9	TRBJ2-3	NA
TGTGCCAGCAGCTTGGCCGGGACAGGGGGCCGGAACACTGAAGCTTTCTTT	CASSLAGTGGRNTEAFF	TRBD1	TRBV5-4	TRBJ1-1	NA
TGTGCCAGTATGGAGTGGGATGGGCCCCTCCACTTT	CASMEWDGPLHF	NA	TRBV19	TRBJ1-6	NA
TGTGCCAGCAGCTTAGTTGAGCGGACCGATCAGCCCCAGCATTTT	CASSLVERTDQPQHF	NA	TRBV7-8	TRBJ1-5	NA
TGTGCCAGCAGTTACTCGATCCCACCGGGAAACACCATATATTTT	CASSYSIPPGNTIYF	NA	TRBV6-5	TRBJ1-3	NA
TGTGCCACCAGCAGAGGCAGAAACACCATATATTTT	CATSRGRNTIYF	NA	TRBV15	TRBJ1-3	NA
TGTGCCAGCAGCCCGGACAGGCCCTATGGCTACACCTTC	CASSPDRPYGYTF	TRBD1	TRBV7-2	TRBJ1-2	NA
TGTGCCATCAGTAAGGACAGCTACTACAATGAGCAGTTCTTC	CAISKDSYYNEQFF	NA	TRBV10-3	TRBJ2-1	NA
TGTGCAAAGGAGAGGGAGGAGACAAGGGAACTCTCTGGGGCCAACGTCCTGACTTTC	CAKEREETRELSGANVLTF	NA	TRBV30	TRBJ2-6	NA
TGTGCCGGCAGCTTAGGCGGCCAGCCGAATCAGCCCCAGCATTTT	CAGSLGGQPNQPQHF	NA	TRBV7-9	TRBJ1-5	NA
TGTGCCAGCAGGCCACAGGGGGCTGGGAGCACTGAAGCTTTCTTT	CASRPQGAGSTEAFF	TRBD1	TRBV6-5	TRBJ1-1	NA
TGTGCCAGCAGCTTAGTGGGTCGGGAGAGGGCAGATACGCAGTATTTT	CASSLVGRERADTQYF	NA	TRBV11-2	TRBJ2-3	NA
TGTGCCAGCAGCTTAGGGCACCTAGAGCAGTTCTTC	CASSLGHLEQFF	NA	TRBV7-2	TRBJ2-1	NA
TGTGCCAGCAGTTGGGGGAGGAACACTGAAGCTTTCTTT	CASSWGRNTEAFF	NA	TRBV6-1	TRBJ1-1	NA
TGTGCCAGCAGCCCCCGACTTAGGACAGATACGCAGTATTTT	CASSPRLRTDTQYF	NA	TRBV9	TRBJ2-3	NA
TGTGCCAGCAGCCGACTAGCGGGATACAATGAGCAGTTCTTC	CASSRLAGYNEQFF	TRBD2	TRBV28	TRBJ2-1	NA
TGTGCCAGCAGTTTCGCAGGGAGGGACACCGGGGAGCTGTTTTTT	CASSFAGRDTGELFF	TRBD2	TRBV27	TRBJ2-2	once
TGTGCCATCAGTGGTTCCAGCGGGATTTACAATGAGCAGTTCTTC	CAISGSSGIYNEQFF	TRBD2	TRBV10-3	TRBJ2-1	NA
TGTGCCAGCAGTTCCGGGACAGCTGCAACTAATGAAAAACTGTTTTTT	CASSSGTAATNEKLFF	TRBD1	TRBV28	TRBJ1-4	NA
TGCAGTGCTCTCAAGTCCTACGAGCAGTACTTC	CSALKSYEQYF	NA	TRBV20-1	TRBJ2-7	NA
TGTGCCAGCAGCGGAGGCCTAGCGGGAGTATTTGTTGAGTTCTTC	CASSGGLAGVFVEFF	TRBD2	TRBV11-2	TRBJ2-1	NA